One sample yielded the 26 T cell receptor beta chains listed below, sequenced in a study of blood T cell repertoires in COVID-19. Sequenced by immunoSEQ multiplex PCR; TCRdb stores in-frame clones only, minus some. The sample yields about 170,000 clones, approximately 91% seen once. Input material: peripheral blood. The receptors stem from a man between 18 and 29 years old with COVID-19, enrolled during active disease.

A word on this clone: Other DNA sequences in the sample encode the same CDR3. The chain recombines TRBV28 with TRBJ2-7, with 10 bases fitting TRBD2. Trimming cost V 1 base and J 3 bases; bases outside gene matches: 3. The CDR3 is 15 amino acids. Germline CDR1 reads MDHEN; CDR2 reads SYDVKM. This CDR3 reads CASSLSLAGNYEQYF. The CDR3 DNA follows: TGTGCCAGCAGTTTATCACTAGCGGGGAACTACGAGCAGTACTTC.

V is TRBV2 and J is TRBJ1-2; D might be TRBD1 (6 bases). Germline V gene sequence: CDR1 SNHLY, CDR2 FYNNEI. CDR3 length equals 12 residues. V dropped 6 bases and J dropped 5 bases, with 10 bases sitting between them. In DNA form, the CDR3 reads TGTGCCAGCAGGGACAGATCTTATGGCTACACCTTC. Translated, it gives CASRDRSYGYTF.

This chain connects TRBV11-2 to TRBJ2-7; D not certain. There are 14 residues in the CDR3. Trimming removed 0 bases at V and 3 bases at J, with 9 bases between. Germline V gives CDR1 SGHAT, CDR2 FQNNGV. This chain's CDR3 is CASSLDYTNYEQYF. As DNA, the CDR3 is TGTGCCAGCAGCTTAGATTACACAAACTACGAGCAGTACTTC.

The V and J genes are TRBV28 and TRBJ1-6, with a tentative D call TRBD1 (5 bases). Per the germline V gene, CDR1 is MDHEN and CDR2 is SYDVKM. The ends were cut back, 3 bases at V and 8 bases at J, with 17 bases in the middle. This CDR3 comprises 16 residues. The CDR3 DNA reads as TGTGCCAGCAGTTTCCCCGGGGCGCGGGGCGATTCACCCCTCCACTTT. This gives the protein CASSFPGARGDSPLHF.

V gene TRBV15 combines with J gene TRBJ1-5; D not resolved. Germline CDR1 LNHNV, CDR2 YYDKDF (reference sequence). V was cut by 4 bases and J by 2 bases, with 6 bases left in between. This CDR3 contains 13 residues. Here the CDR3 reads CATSMSGNQPQHF. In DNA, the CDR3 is TGTGCCACCAGCATGAGTGGCAATCAGCCCCAGCATTTT.

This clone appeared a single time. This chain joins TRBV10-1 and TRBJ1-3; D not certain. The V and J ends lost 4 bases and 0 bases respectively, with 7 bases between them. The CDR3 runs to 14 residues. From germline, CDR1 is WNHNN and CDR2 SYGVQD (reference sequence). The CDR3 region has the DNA TGCGCCAGCAGTGGTGGCATCTCTGGAAACACCATATATTTT. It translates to CASSGGISGNTIYF.

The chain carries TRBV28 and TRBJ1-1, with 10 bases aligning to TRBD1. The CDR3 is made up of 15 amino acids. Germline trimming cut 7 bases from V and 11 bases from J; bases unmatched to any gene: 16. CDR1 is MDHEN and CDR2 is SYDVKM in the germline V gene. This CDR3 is CASNPDGQGGDVAFF. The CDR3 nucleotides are TGTGCCAGCAACCCGGATGGACAGGGGGGCGACGTGGCTTTCTTT. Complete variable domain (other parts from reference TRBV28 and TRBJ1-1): DVKVTQSSRYLVKRTGEKVFLECVQDMDHENMFWYRQDPGLGLRLIYFSYDVKMKEKGDIPEGYSVSREKKERFSLILESASTNQTSMYLCASNPDGQGGDVAFFGQGTRLTVV.

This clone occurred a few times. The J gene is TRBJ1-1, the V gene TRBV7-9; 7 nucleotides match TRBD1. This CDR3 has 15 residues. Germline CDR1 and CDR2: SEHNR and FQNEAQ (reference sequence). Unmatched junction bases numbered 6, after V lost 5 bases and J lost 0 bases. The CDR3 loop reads CASSVPQGLNTEAFF. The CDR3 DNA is TGTGCCAGCAGCGTTCCACAGGGGCTGAACACTGAAGCTTTCTTT.

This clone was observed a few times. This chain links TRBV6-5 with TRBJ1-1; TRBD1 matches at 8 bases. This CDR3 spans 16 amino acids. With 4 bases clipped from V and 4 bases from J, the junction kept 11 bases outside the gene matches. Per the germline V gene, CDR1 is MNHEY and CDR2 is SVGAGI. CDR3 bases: TGTGCCAGCAGTTCACTTCCAGGGGGCAGAGGCACTGAAGCTTTCTTT. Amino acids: CASSSLPGGRGTEAFF.

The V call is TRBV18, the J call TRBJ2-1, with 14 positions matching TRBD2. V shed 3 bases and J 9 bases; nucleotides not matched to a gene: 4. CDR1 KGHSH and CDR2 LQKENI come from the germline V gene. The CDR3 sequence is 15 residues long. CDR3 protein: CASSPGLAGDLEQFF. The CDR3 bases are TGTGCCAGCTCACCGGGACTAGCGGGAGATCTTGAGCAGTTCTTC.

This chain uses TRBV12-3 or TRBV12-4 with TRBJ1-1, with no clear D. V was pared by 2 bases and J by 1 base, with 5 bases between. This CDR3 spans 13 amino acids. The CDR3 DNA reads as TGTGCCAGCAGTTTACGGGGGAACACTGAAGCTTTCTTT. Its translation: CASSLRGNTEAFF.

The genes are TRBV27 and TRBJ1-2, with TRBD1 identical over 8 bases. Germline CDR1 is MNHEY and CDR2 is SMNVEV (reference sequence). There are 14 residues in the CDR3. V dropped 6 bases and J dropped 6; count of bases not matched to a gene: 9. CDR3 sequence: CASRKQGVGDGYTF. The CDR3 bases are TGTGCCAGCAGAAAACAGGGGGTCGGAGATGGCTACACCTTC.

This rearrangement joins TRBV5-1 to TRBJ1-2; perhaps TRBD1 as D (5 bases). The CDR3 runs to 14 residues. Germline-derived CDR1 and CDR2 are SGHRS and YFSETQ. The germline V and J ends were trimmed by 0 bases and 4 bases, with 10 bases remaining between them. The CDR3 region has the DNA TGCGCCAGCAGCTTGGGTCAGGGAAGCTATGGCTACACCTTC. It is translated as CASSLGQGSYGYTF.

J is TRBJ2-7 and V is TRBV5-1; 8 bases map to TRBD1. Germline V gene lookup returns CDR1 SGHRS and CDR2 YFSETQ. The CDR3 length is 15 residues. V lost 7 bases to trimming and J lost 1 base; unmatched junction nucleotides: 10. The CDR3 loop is CASCYDRGRSYEQYF. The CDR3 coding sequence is TGCGCCAGCTGTTATGACAGGGGAAGATCCTACGAGCAGTACTTC.

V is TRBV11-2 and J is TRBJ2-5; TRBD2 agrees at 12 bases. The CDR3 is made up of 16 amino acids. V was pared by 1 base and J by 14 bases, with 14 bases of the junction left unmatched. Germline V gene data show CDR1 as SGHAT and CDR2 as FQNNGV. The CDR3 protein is CASSLVPRGSSGRAYF. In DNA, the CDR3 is TGTGCCAGCAGCTTAGTCCCCCGGGGGTCTAGCGGGAGGGCCTACTTC.

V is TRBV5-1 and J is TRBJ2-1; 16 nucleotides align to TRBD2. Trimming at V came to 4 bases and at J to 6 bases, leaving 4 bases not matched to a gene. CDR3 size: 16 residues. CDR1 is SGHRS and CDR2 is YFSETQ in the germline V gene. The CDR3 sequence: CASSAGLAGGLNEQFF. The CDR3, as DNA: TGCGCCAGCAGCGCGGGACTAGCGGGAGGGCTCAATGAGCAGTTCTTC.

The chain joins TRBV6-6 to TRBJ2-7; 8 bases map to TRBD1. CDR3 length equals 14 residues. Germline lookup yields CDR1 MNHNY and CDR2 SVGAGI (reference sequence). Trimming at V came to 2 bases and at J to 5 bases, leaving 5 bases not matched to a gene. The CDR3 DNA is TGTGCCAGCAGTTACAGTGGACAGGGCCACGAGCAGTACTTC. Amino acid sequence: CASSYSGQGHEQYF.

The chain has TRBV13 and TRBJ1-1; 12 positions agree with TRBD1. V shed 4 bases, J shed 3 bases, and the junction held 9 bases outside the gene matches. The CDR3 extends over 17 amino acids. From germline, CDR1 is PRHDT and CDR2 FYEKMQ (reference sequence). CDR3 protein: CASSSLRDRGRDTEAFF. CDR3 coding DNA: TGTGCCAGCAGCTCTCTACGGGACAGGGGGCGAGACACTGAAGCTTTCTTT.

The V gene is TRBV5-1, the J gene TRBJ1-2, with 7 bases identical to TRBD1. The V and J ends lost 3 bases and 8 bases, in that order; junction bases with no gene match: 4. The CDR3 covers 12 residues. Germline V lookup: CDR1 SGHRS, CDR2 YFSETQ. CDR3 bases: TGCGCCAGCAGCTGGGACAGCGGCGGCTACACCTTC. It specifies CASSWDSGGYTF.

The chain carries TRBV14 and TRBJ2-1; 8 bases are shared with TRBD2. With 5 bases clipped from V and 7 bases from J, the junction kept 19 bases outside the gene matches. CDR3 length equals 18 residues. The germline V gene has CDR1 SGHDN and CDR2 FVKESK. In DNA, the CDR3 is TGTGCCAGCAGCTCAAGATATGAGGTAGCGGGACGGACAAATGAGCAGTTCTTC. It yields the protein CASSSRYEVAGRTNEQFF.

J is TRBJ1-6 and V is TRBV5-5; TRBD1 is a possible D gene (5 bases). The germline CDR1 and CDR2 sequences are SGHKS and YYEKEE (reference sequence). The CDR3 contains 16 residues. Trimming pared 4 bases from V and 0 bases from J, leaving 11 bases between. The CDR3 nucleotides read TGTGCCAGCAGCCCTCGGGGGTTCTCCTATAATTCACCCCTCCACTTT. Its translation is CASSPRGFSYNSPLHF.

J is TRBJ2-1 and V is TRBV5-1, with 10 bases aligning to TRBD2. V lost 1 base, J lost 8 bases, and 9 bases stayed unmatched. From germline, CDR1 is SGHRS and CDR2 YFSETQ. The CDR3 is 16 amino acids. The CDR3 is CASSLMLAGVMDEQFF. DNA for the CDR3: TGCGCCAGCAGCTTGATGCTAGCGGGAGTTATGGATGAGCAGTTCTTC.

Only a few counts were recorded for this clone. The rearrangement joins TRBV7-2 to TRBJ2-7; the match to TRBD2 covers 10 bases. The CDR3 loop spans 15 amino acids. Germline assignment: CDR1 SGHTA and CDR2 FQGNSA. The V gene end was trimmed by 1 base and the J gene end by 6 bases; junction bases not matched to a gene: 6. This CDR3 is CASSLDGLAGVEQYF. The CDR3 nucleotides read TGTGCCAGCAGCTTAGATGGGCTAGCGGGAGTCGAGCAGTACTTC.

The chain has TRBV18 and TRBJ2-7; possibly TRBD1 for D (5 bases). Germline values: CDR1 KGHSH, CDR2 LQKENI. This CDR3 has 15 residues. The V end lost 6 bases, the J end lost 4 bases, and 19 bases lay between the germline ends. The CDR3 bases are TGTGCCAGCTCCCCGGAGACAGTGACTTGGTACGAGCAGTACTTC. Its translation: CASSPETVTWYEQYF.

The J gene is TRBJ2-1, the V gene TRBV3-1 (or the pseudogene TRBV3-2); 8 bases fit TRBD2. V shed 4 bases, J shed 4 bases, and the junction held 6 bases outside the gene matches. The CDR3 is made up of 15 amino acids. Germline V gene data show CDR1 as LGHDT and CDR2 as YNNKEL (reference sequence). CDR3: CASSPSGSKYNEQFF. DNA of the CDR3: TGTGCCAGCAGCCCCAGCGGGAGTAAGTACAATGAGCAGTTCTTC.

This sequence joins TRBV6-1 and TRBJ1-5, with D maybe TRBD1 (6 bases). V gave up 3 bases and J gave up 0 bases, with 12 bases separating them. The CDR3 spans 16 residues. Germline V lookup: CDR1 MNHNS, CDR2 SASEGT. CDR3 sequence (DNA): TGTGCCAGCAGTGATAGGACAGCTTATAGCAATCAGCCCCAGCATTTT. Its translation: CASSDRTAYSNQPQHF.